Below are 19 T cell receptor beta chains sequenced from a single sample in a study of cytomegalovirus exposure and HLA in healthy donors. 60 Vbeta and 13 Jbeta primers were used in PCR. The protocol was immunoSEQ multiplex PCR, while the TCRdb copy is restricted to in-frame clones and leaves out a portion. Of around 140,000 clones listed, 70% to 80% are singletons. Input material: PBMCs. The receptors derive from a woman aged 60-70 years in good health and CMV-seropositive.

V and J are TRBV11-2 and TRBJ1-1, with D unclear. The V end lost 1 base, the J end lost 8 bases, and 5 bases lay between the germline ends. Germline V gene data show CDR1 as SGHAT and CDR2 as FQNNGV. The CDR3 loop spans 11 amino acids. CDR3 DNA: TGTGCCAGCAGCTTAGTGAGGGAAGCTTTCTTT. It yields the protein CASSLVREAFF.

The CDR3: CASSGRQGAGANVLTF. For the CDR3, the DNA is TGTGCCAGTAGTGGGAGACAGGGGGCTGGGGCCAACGTCCTGACTTTC. The chain joins TRBV19 to TRBJ2-6; 9 nucleotides align to TRBD1. The ends lost 5 bases at V and 2 bases at J; junction bases unmatched: 4. This CDR3 region has 16 residues. CDR1 and CDR2 from the germline V gene are LNHDA and SQIVND (reference sequence).

V gene TRBV28 combines with J gene TRBJ2-1; 8 positions agree with TRBD2. The V gene's germline CDR1 is MDHEN and CDR2 SYDVKM. The CDR3 length is 15 residues. V lost 5 bases and J lost 4; bases outside the gene matches: 7. CDR3 in amino acids: CASSDSGSRYNEQFF. The CDR3 nucleotides are TGTGCCAGCAGTGACAGCGGGAGTAGGTACAATGAGCAGTTCTTC.

This clone was recorded a few times. As DNA, the CDR3 is TGTGCCAGCGTTAGCGGGGCAGGGACTTCAGGAGATACGCAGTATTTT. Amino acids: CASVSGAGTSGDTQYF. The chain joins TRBV6-6 to TRBJ2-3, with TRBD2 identical over 8 bases. Trimming took 8 bases from V and 5 from J; bases not matched to a gene: 15. CDR3 length: 16 residues. CDR1 and CDR2 from the germline V gene are MNHNY and SVGAGI (reference sequence).

The V and J genes are TRBV5-1 and TRBJ2-3, with 13 bases lining up with TRBD2. Trimming removed 5 bases from V and 10 bases from J; junction bases left unmatched: 16. Germline V gives CDR1 SGHRS, CDR2 YFSETQ. This CDR3 spans 17 amino acids. In DNA form, the CDR3 reads TGCGCCAGCAGGTCGGCGGGAGGACTAGCGGGAGAAGTCCCGCAGTATTTT. This sequence encodes CASRSAGGLAGEVPQYF.

The chain has TRBV2 and TRBJ2-2; 10 nucleotides agree with TRBD2. Trimming took 4 bases from V and 7 from J; bases not matched to a gene: 6. Germline loops: CDR1 SNHLY, CDR2 FYNNEI. The CDR3 contains 15 residues. The CDR3 region is CASSVLAGTGGELFF. DNA for the CDR3: TGTGCCAGCAGTGTACTAGCGGGAACAGGCGGGGAGCTGTTTTTT.

The chain employs TRBV28 and TRBJ1-2; maybe TRBD1 (5 bases). This CDR3 is 15 amino acids long. Trimming stripped 6 bases from V and 3 bases from J, with 17 bases between. CDR1 is MDHEN, CDR2 SYDVKM, per germline. CDR3 loop: CASSEQGARYYGYTF. The CDR3 DNA reads as TGTGCCAGCAGCGAACAAGGGGCGCGGTACTATGGCTACACCTTC.

The chain carries TRBV9 and TRBJ1-3; the D is unclear. Trimming shortened V by 4 bases and J by 4 bases, and 18 bases separated the two germline ends. Germline V gives CDR1 SGDLS, CDR2 YYNGEE. The CDR3 length is 16 residues. DNA of the CDR3: TGTGCCAGCAGCACCAGTCCCGCCTCGGGAGGAAACACCATATATTTT. It yields the protein CASSTSPASGGNTIYF.

The chain couples TRBV6-6 to TRBJ2-1; 14 bases match TRBD2. The V gene's germline CDR1 is MNHNY and CDR2 SVGAGI (reference sequence). Germline trimming cut 7 bases from V and 7 bases from J; bases unmatched to any gene: 6. The CDR3 extends over 15 amino acids. CDR3 amino acids: CASNPRLAGGNEQFF. The CDR3 DNA follows: TGTGCCAGCAACCCGAGACTAGCGGGAGGGAATGAGCAGTTCTTC.

The chain carries TRBV6-1 and TRBJ2-7; TRBD1 agrees at 9 bases. The V gene end was trimmed by 4 bases and the J gene end by 0 bases; junction bases not matched to a gene: 7. CDR1 is MNHNS and CDR2 is SASEGT in the germline V gene. The CDR3 covers 16 residues. DNA for the CDR3: TGTGCCAGCAGTGCCCTCGGGACAGGGATCTCCTACGAGCAGTACTTC. Its protein product is CASSALGTGISYEQYF.

The gene calls are TRBV9 and TRBJ2-1; 15 bases are shared with TRBD2. The germline V gene encodes CDR1 SGDLS and CDR2 YYNGEE. V shed 4 bases, J shed 12 bases, and the junction held 8 bases outside the gene matches. CDR3 length: 15 residues. The CDR3 here is CASSPRTSGREGQFF. CDR3 coding DNA: TGTGCCAGCAGCCCTAGGACTAGCGGGAGGGAGGGGCAGTTCTTC.

The chain recombines TRBV6-1 with TRBJ1-5, with D perhaps matching TRBD1 (6 bases). The CDR3 sequence is 13 residues long. Per the germline V gene, CDR1 is MNHNS and CDR2 is SASEGT. V was shortened by 4 bases and J by 8 bases, with 12 bases between the two germline ends. CDR3 loop: CASSVEGGKPQHF. DNA for the CDR3: TGTGCCAGCAGTGTCGAGGGGGGGAAGCCCCAGCATTTT.

In nucleotides, the CDR3 is TGTGCCAGCTCACCGACAGAAAGCAATCAGCCCCAGCATTTT. It translates to CASSPTESNQPQHF. The chain links TRBV18 to TRBJ1-5; D possibly corresponds to TRBD1 (5 bases). Germline CDR1 reads KGHSH; CDR2 reads LQKENI. The ends were cut back, 3 bases at V and 1 base at J, with 7 bases in the middle. CDR3 size: 14 residues. The full variable domain, with the rest looked up from reference TRBV18 and TRBJ1-5, is NAGVMQNPRHLVRRRGQEARLRCSPMKGHSHVYWYRQLPEEGLKFMVYLQKENIIDESGMPKERFSAEFPKEGPSILRIQQVVRGDSAAYFCASSPTESNQPQHFGDGTRLSIL.

The CDR3 coding sequence is TGTGCCTGGAGACCGTACGGGGTTGGCTACGAGCAGTACTTC. It codes for CAWRPYGVGYEQYF. The V and J genes are TRBV30 and TRBJ2-7; D may be TRBD2 (5 bases). V gave up 3 bases and J gave up 3 bases, with 15 bases separating them. The CDR3 is made up of 14 amino acids. Germline values: CDR1 GTSNPN, CDR2 SVGIG (reference sequence).

The V and J genes are TRBV7-3 and TRBJ1-2; 8 bases map to TRBD1. This CDR3 contains 11 residues. Germline CDR1 reads SGHTA; CDR2 reads FQGTGA. V was pared by 5 bases and J by 13 bases, with 6 bases of the junction left unmatched. The CDR3 here is CASSPGQGSTF. CDR3 DNA: TGTGCCAGCAGCCCCGGACAGGGAAGCACCTTC.

CDR3 coding DNA: TGTGCCAGCAGTGGACAGGGGGCTGGCACTGAAGCTTTCTTT. Translating it yields CASSGQGAGTEAFF. This sequence joins TRBV2 and TRBJ1-1; 10 positions agree with TRBD1. The length of the CDR3 is 14 residues. The V and J ends lost 4 bases and 4 bases, in that order; junction bases with no gene match: 3. Germline-derived CDR1 and CDR2 are SNHLY and FYNNEI. Filled out from reference TRBV2 and TRBJ1-1, the complete variable domain reads EPEVTQTPSHQVTQMGQEVILRCVPISNHLYFYWYRQILGQKVEFLVSFYNNEISEKSEIFDDQFSVERPDGSNFTLKIRSTKLEDSAMYFCASSGQGAGTEAFFGQGTRLTVV.

This CDR3 is CASKKGAGPLNTEAFF. The CDR3, as DNA: TGTGCCAGCAAAAAGGGGGCCGGGCCTCTGAACACTGAAGCTTTCTTT. V and J are TRBV27 and TRBJ1-1; the match to TRBD1 covers 7 bases. This CDR3 has 16 amino acids. J was trimmed by 0 bases and V by 7 bases; bases with no gene match: 11. The germline CDR1 and CDR2 sequences are MNHEY and SMNVEV (reference sequence).

The chain has TRBV28 and TRBJ2-4; D is possibly TRBD2 (6 bases). CDR1 is MDHEN, CDR2 SYDVKM, per germline. Between the trimmed V and J ends, which lost 6 bases and 0 bases, there was a span of 15 bases. The CDR3 sequence is 16 residues long. The CDR3 loop is CASRLGTQLAKNIQYF. CDR3 DNA: TGTGCCAGCAGGCTTGGGACTCAATTAGCCAAAAACATTCAGTACTTC. The variable domain in full, with the rest retrieved from reference TRBV28 and TRBJ2-4, is DVKVTQSSRYLVKRTGEKVFLECVQDMDHENMFWYRQDPGLGLRLIYFSYDVKMKEKGDIPEGYSVSREKKERFSLILESASTNQTSMYLCASRLGTQLAKNIQYFGAGTRLSVL.

The genes are TRBV12-5 and TRBJ2-2; possibly TRBD1 for D (5 bases). The germline V gene has CDR1 LGHNT and CDR2 FRNRAP. V was cut by 0 bases and J by 0 bases, with 8 bases left in between. This CDR3 spans 16 amino acids. The CDR3 is CASGLVLGPNTGELFF. The CDR3 DNA sequence: TGTGCTAGTGGTTTGGTACTGGGGCCGAACACCGGGGAGCTGTTTTTT.